This TCR beta chain was profiled in a study of patients and donors after allogeneic stem cell transplantation. This clonotype has ten or more counts. This CDR3 is built from 13 residues. V was shortened by 6 bases and J by 2 bases, with 10 bases between the two germline ends. Germline V gene lookup returns CDR1 KGHSH and CDR2 LQKENI. One entry per CDR3 protein results from TCRdb running MiXCR on the RT-PCR reads. The sample holds 20,000 or so distinct CDR3 sequences, roughly 5% seen once. The specimen was blood, either unsorted or a sorted T cell fraction (not recorded which). This clonotype originated in a human donor who was either an allogeneic HSCT recipient or a stem cell or donor lymphocyte infusion donor (not recorded which). It is not recorded whose cells these are; they may come from a transplant donor. The chain links TRBV18 to TRBJ2-5; D gene unclear. Written as DNA, the CDR3 is TGTGCCAGCTCGGACGGAATGCAAGAGACCCAGTACTTC. As protein: CASSDGMQETQYF.